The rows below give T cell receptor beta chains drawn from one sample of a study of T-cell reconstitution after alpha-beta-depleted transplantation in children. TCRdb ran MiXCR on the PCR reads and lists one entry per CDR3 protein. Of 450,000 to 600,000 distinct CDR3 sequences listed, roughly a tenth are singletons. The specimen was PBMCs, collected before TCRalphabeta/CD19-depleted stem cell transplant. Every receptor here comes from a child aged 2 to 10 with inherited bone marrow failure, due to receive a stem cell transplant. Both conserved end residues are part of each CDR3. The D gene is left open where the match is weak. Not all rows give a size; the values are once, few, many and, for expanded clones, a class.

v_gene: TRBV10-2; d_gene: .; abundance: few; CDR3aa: CASSLEPGGYTF
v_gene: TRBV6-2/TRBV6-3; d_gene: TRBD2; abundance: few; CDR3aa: CASSYSREGPPDTQYF
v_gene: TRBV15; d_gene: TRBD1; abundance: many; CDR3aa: CATSRAGQGPFF
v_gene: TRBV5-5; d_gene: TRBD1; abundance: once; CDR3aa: CASSWGQPSSYEQYF
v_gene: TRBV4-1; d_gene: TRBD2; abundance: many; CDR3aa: CASSPTGLGHNEQFF
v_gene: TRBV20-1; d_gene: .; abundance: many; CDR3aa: CSARGVIWTEGGYTF
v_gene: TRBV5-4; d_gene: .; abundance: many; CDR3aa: CASSLTRQGNTDTQYF
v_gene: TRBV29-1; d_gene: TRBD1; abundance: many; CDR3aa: CSVSGTGNTDTQYF
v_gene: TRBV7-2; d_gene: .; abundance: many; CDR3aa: CASSLKPSGGTGELFF
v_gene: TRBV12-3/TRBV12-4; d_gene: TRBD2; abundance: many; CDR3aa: CASRAGTSGRADTQYF
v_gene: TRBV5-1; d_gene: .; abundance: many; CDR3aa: CASSGTQPATDTQYF
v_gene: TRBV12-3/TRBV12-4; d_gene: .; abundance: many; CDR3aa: CASSSSGVGNEQFF
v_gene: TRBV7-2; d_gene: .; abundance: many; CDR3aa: CASSFSPSEAEQYF
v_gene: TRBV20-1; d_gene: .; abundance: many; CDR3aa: CSAAKPTNEQFF
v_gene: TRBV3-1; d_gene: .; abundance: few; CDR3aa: CASSQWTPGPLGEYEQYF
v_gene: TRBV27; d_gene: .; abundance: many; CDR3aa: CASSFTSPTLKAFF
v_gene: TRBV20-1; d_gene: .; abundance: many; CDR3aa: CSARDLATGIRYEQYF
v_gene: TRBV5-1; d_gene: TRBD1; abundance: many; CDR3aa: CASSQTGSSYNEQFF
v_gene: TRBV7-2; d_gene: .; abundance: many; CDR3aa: CASSLDQGPYYGYTF
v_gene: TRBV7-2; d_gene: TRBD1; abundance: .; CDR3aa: CASSLAQGAYYGYTF
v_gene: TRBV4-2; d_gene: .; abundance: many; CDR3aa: CASSQDIGLAQYF
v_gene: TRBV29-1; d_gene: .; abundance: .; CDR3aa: CSVEVSGPSTDTQYF
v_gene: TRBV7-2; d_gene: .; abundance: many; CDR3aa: CASSSQGGAGRTDTQYF
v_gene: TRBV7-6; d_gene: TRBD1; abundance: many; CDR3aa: CASSFSSRQGQGEQYF
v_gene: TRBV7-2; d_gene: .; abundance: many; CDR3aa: CASRLTYMGGRVYEQYF
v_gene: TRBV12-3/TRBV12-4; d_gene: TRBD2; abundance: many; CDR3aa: CASQLWEGSTDTQYF
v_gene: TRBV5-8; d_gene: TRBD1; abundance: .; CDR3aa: CAISLGQGALNTEAFF
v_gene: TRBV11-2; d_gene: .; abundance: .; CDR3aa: CASSPVGLVRFGTDTQYF
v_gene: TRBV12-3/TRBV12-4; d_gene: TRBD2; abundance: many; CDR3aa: CASSAGLAVNNEQFF
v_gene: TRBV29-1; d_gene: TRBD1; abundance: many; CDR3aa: CSVDGTAYYNEQFF
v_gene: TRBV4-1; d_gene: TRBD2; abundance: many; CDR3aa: CASRVGGRSDTQYF
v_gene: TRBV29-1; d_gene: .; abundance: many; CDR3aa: CAERGAGANVLTF
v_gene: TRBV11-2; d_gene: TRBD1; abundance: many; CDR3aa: CASSIGTGRYEQYF
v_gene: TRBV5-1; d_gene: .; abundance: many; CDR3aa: CASSLKRRGYTGELFF
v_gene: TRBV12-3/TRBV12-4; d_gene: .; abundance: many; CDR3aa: CASSYTSMGNEQFF
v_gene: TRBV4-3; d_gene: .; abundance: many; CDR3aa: CASSQDSTPGPGYNEQFF
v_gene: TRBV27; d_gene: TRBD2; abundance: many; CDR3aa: CASSLGTSGRSNYEQYF
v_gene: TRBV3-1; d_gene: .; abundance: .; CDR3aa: CASSLNPREMVTQYF
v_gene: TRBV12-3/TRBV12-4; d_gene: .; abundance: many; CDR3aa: CASSFGPGRAKNIQYF
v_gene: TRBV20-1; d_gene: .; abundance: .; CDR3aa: CSAGATGTYEQYF
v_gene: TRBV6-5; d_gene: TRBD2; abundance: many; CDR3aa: CASREVSYNEQFF
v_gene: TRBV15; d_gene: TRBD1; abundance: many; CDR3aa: CATSRDSDADRKFF
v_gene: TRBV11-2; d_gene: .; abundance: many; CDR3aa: CASSLGALPTDTQYF
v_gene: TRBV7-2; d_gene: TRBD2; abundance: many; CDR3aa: CASSTGLAGEQYF
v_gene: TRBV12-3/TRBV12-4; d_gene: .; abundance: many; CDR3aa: CASSKGAQSLHEQYF
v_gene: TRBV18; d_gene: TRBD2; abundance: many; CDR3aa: CASSPQGAGGGNEQFF
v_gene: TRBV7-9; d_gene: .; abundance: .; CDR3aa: CASSLGGDWGQETQYF
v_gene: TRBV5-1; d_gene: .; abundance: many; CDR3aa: CASSSRRGQPQHF
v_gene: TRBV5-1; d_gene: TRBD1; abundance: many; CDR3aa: CASSPGGFYGYTF
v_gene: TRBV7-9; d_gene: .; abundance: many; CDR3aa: CASSLVSSAREAFF